The 8 T cell receptor beta chains listed next were all sequenced from one sample in a study of control samples from healthy donors and cancer patients. Some clones are missing from TCRdb's copy, which holds only in-frame ones; the method was immunoSEQ multiplex PCR. The sample consists of about 250,000 clones, around 80% of them appearing once. The sequenced material came from PBMCs. The receptors derive from a woman aged 60-75 years with lung cancer.

The rearrangement uses TRBV5-1 and TRBJ2-3, with a possible D match to TRBD1 (5 bases). The CDR3 length is 15 residues. Between the trimmed V and J ends, which lost 4 bases and 3 bases, there was a span of 15 bases. Germline CDR1 reads SGHRS; CDR2 reads YFSETQ. The CDR3 is CASSLQRGSTDTQYF. The CDR3 region has the DNA TGCGCCAGCAGCCTCCAAAGGGGCTCTACAGATACGCAGTATTTT.

This chain joins TRBV10-1 and TRBJ2-5; a weak D match, TRBD2 (5 bases). CDR3 length equals 13 residues. Germline V gene sequence: CDR1 WNHNN, CDR2 SYGVQD (reference sequence). V gave up 9 bases and J gave up 0 bases, with 11 bases separating them. This CDR3 is CASQRSYQETQYF. The CDR3 nucleotides read TGCGCCAGTCAGCGGTCGTACCAAGAGACCCAGTACTTC.

The chain has TRBV6-5 and TRBJ1-5; TRBD1 matches at 9 bases. With V trimmed by 7 bases and J by 6 bases, 10 bases remained unmatched. The CDR3 consists of 15 residues. In germline, CDR1 is MNHEY, CDR2 SVGAGI. CDR3 region: CASTPMGQGSQPQHF. CDR3 in DNA: TGTGCCAGCACGCCGATGGGACAGGGCAGTCAGCCCCAGCATTTT.

The chain uses TRBV6-5 and TRBJ1-5; D ambiguous. V gave up 5 bases and J gave up 8 bases, with 16 bases separating them. The germline CDR1 and CDR2 sequences are MNHEY and SVGAGI. CDR3 size: 14 residues. In DNA, the CDR3 is TGTGCCAGCAGTCCCGGCGGCTTGTGGGAGCCCCAGCATTTT. This codes for CASSPGGLWEPQHF.

This chain links TRBV7-9 with TRBJ2-7; perhaps TRBD2 as D (6 bases). The V end was cut by 1 base, the J end by 4 bases, with 14 bases between. The CDR3 has 15 amino acids. Germline lookup yields CDR1 SEHNR and CDR2 FQNEAQ (reference sequence). The CDR3 reads CASSLGRRGGYEQYF. The CDR3 nucleotides read TGTGCCAGCAGCTTAGGGAGGAGGGGCGGGTACGAGCAGTACTTC.

V usage is TRBV7-9 and J usage is TRBJ2-7, with 8 bases that match TRBD2. V shed 5 bases and J 3 bases; nucleotides not matched to a gene: 6. CDR3 length equals 14 residues. CDR1 is SEHNR, CDR2 FQNEAQ, per germline (reference sequence). Written as DNA, the CDR3 is TGTGCCAGCAGCGGTAGCGGGAAGCACTACGAGCAGTACTTC. This translates into CASSGSGKHYEQYF.

The rearrangement links TRBV5-5 to TRBJ1-1, with D tentatively TRBD1 (6 bases). The germline CDR1 and CDR2 sequences are SGHKS and YYEKEE (reference sequence). The CDR3 sequence is 13 residues long. V was shortened by 3 bases and J by 10 bases, with 16 bases between the two germline ends. The chain's CDR3 is CASSYPGQSGAFF. The CDR3 DNA is TGTGCCAGCAGCTACCCAGGACAGAGTGGAGCTTTCTTT.

V and J are TRBV29-1 and TRBJ2-3; 12 positions match TRBD2. CDR1 is SQVTM and CDR2 is ANQGSEA in the germline V gene. The CDR3 loop spans 15 amino acids. V lost 3 bases and J lost 3; bases outside the gene matches: 4. The CDR3 DNA reads TGCAGCGTTGATGGGACTAGCGGGTTGACAGATACGCAGTATTTT. It is translated as CSVDGTSGLTDTQYF.